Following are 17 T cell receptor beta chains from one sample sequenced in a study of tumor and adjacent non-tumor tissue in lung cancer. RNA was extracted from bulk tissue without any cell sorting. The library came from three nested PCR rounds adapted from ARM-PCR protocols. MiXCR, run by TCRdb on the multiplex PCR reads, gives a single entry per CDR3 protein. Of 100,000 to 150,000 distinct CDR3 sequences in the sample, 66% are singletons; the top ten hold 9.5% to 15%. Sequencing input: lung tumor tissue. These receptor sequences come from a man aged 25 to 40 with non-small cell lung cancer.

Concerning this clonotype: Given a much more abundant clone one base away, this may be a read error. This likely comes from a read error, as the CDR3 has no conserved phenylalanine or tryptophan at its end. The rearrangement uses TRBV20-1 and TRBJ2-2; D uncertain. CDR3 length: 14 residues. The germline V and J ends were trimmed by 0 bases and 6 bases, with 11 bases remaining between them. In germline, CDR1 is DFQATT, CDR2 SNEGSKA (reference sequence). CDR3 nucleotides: TGCAGTGCTAGAGAGAGGCCTTTCTCCGGGGAGCTGTTTTCT. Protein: CSARERPFSGELFS.

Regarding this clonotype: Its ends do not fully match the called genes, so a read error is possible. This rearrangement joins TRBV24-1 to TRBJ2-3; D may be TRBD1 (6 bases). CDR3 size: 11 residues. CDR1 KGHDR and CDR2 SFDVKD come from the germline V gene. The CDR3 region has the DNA TGTGCCACCAACAGGGACGATAGGCAGTATTTT. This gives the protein CATNRDDRQYF.

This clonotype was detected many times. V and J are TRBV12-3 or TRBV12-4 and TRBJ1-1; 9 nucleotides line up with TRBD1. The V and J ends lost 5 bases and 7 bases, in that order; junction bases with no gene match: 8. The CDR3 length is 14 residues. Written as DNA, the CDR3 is TGTGCCAGCAGTGCTCCGGACAGGGGAAATGAAGCTTTCTTT. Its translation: CASSAPDRGNEAFF.

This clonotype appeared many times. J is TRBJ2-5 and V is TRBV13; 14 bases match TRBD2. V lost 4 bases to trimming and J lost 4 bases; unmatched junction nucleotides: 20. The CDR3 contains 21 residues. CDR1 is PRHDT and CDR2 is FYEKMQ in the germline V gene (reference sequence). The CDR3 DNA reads TGTGCCAGCAGCTCCACCCGGACTAGCGGGAGGACTCACCAAGAAAGAGAGACCCAGTACTTC. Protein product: CASSSTRTSGRTHQERETQYF. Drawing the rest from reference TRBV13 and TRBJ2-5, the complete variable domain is AAGVIQSPRHLIKEKRETATLKCYPIPRHDTVYWYQQGPGQDPQFLISFYEKMQSDKGSIPDRFSAQQFSDYHSELNMSSLELGDSALYFCASSSTRTSGRTHQERETQYFGPGTRLLVL.

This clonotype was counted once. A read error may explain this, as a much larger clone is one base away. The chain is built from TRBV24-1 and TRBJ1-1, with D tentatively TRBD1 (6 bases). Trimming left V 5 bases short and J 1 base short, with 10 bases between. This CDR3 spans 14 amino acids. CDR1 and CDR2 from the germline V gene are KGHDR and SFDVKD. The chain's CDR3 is CATSGQTGNTEAFF. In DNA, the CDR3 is TGTGCCACCAGTGGACAGACAGGGAACACTGAAGCTTTCTTT.

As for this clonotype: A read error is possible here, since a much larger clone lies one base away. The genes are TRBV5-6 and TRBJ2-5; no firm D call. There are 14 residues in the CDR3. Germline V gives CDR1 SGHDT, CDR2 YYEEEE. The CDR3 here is CASNLGSRMETQYF. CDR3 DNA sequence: TGTGCCAGCAACTTGGGCAGCCGGATGGAGACCCAGTACTTC.

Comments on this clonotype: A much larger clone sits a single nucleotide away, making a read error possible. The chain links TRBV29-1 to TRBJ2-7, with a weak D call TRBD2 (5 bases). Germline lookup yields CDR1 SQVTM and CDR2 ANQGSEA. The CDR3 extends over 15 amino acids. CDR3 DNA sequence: TGCAGCGTCGTCCCAGGCGGCGGGTTCTCCTACGAGCGGTACTTC. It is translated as CSVVPGGGFSYERYF.

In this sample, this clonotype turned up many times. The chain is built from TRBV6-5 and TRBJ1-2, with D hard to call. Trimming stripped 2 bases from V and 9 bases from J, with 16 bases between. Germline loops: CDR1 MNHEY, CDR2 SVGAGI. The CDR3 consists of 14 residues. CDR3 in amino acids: CASSYRPESRSYTF. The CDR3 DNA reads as TGTGCCAGCAGTTACAGGCCAGAATCAAGGAGCTACACCTTC.

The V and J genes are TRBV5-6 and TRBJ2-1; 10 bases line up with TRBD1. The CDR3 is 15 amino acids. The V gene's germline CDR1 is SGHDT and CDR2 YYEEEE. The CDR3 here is CTNSHRDRGYNEQFF. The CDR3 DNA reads TGTACCAACAGCCACCGGGACAGGGGTTACAATGAGCAGTTCTTC.

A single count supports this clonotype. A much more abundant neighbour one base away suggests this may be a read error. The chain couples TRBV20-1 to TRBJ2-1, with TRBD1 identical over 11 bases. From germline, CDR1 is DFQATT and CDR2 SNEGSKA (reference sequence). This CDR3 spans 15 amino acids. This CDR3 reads CSAPRTGGLFNVQFF. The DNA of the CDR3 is TGCAGTGCCCCAAGGACAGGGGGCTTATTCAATGTGCAGTTCTTC.

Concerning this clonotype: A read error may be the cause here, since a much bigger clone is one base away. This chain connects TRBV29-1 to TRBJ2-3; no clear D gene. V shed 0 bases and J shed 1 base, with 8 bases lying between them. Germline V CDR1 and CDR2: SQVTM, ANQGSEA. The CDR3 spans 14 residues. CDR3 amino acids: CSVEDLWGTDTQYF. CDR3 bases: TGCAGCGTTGAAGATCTGTGGGGCACAGATACGCAGTATTTT.

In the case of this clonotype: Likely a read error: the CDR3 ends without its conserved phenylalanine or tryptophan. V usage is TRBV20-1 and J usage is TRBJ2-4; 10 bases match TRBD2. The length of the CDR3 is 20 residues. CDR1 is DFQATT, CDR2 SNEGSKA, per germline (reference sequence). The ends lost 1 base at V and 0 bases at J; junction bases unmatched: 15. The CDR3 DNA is TGCAGTGCTAGAGTCACGGGGCTAGCGGGGGCACCGCTAGCCAAAAACATTCAGTACTAC. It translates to CSARVTGLAGAPLAKNIQYY.

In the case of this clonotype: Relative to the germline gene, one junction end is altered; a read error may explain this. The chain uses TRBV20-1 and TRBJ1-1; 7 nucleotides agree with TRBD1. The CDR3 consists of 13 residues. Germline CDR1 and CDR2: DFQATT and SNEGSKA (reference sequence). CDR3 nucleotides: TGCAGTGCTAGAGAGACAGGGAGCACTAAAGCTTTCTTT. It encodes CSARETGSTKAFF.

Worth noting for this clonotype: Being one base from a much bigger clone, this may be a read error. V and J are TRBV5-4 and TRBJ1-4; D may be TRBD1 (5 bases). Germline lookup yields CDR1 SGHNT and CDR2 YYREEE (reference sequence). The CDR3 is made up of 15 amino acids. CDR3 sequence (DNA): TGTGCCATCAGCCAGGGTCCTGCAACTAATGAAAAACTGTTTTTT. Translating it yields CAISQGPATNEKLFF.

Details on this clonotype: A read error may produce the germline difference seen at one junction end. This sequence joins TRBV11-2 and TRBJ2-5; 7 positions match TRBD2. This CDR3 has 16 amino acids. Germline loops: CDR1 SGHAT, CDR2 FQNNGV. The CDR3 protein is CVSSFYGGRAVETQYF. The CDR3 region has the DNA TGTGTCAGCAGCTTTTACGGTGGGAGGGCCGTAGAGACCCAGTACTTC.

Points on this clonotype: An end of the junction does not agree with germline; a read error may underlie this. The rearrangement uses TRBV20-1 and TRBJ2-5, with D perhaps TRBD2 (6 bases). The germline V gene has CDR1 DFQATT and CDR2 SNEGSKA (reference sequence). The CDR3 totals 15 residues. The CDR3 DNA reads TGCAGTGTTAGAGATCTAACGGGAGCAGAAGAGACCCAGTACTTC. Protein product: CSVRDLTGAEETQYF.

The chain's CDR3 is CASSYWRRGVAFF. Here the CDR3 DNA reads TGTGCCAGCAGTTACTGGAGGCGCGGAGTAGCTTTCTTT. The chain has TRBV6-5 and TRBJ1-1; D uncertain. This CDR3 contains 13 residues. The V end was cut by 1 base, the J end by 10 bases, with 13 bases between. CDR1 is MNHEY, CDR2 SVGAGI, per germline.